This T cell receptor (beta chain) was found in a study of cytomegalovirus exposure and HLA in healthy donors. This clone was picked up a small number of times. PCR was performed using 60 Vbeta and 13 Jbeta primers. Produced via immunoSEQ multiplex PCR; TCRdb's table is partial and in-frame only. The sample shows around 120,000 clones, 50% to 65% of them seen only once. Trimming removed 5 bases from V and 2 bases from J; junction bases left unmatched: 7. Germline CDR1 is SGHNT and CDR2 is YYREEE (reference sequence). The CDR3 totals 15 residues. The sample taken for sequencing was PBMCs. The gene calls are TRBV5-4 and TRBJ2-3; 8 bases match TRBD1. The receptor's source is a man aged 40-55 years in good health and CMV-seropositive. CDR3 nucleotides: TGTGCCAGCAGTACGGACAGGGATCACACAGATACGCAGTATTTT. This codes for CASSTDRDHTDTQYF.